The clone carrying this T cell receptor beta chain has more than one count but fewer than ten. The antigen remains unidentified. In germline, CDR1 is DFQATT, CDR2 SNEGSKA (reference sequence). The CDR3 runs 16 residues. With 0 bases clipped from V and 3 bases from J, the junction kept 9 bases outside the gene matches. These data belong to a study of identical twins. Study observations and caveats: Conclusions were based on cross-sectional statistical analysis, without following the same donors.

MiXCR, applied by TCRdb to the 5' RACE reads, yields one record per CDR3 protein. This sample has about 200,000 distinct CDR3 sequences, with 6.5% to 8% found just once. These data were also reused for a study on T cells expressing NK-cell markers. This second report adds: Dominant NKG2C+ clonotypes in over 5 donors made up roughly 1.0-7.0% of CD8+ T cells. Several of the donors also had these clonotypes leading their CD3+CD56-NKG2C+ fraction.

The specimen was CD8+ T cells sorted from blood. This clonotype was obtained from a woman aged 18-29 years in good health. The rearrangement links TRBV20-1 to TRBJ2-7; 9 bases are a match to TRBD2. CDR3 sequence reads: CSARDQGSGSVYEQYF. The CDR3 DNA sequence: TGCAGTGCTAGAGATCAGGGTAGCGGGAGTGTCTACGAGCAGTACTTC.